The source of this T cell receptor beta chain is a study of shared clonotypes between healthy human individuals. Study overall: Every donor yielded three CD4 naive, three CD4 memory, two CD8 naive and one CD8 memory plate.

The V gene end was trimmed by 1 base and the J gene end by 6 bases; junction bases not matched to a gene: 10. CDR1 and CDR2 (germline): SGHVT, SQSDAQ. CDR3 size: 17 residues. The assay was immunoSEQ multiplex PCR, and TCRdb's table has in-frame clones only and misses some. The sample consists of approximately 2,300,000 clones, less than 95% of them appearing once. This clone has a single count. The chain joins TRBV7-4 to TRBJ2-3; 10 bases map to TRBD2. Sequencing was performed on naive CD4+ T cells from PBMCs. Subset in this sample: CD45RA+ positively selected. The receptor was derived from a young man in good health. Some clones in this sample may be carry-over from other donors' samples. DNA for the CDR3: TGTGCCAGCAGCTTAGTGCAGCTAGCGGGAGAACCGGATACGCAGTATTTT. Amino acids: CASSLVQLAGEPDTQYF. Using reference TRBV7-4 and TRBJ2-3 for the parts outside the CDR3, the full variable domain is GAGVSQSPRYKVAKRGRDVALRCDSISGHVTLYWYRQTLGQGSEVLTYSQSDAQRDKSGRPSGRFSAERPERSVSTLKIQRTEQGDSAVYLCASSLVQLAGEPDTQYFGPGTRLTVL.